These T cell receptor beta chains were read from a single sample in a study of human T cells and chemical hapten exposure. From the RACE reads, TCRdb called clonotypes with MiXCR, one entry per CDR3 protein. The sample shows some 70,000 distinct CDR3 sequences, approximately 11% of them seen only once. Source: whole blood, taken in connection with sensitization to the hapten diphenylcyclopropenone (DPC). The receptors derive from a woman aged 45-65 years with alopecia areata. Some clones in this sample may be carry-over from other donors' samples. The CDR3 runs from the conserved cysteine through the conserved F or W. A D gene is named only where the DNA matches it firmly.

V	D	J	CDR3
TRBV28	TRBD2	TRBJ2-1	CASSLRMSSGDEQFF
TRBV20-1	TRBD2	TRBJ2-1	CSARDVWAGGSSYNEQFF
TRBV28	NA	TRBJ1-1	CASSYPFASEAFF
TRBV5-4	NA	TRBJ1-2	CASSLEQGRSYGYTF
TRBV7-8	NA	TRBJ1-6	CASSLGQKRNSPLHF
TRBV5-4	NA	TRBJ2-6	CASTLDRAGTATSGANVLTF
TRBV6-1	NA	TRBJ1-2	CASRTGTHFSGYTF
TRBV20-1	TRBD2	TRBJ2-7	CSARGSGTSAYEQYF
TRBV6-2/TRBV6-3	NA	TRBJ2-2	CASSLPTMGAGTGELFF
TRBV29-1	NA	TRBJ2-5	CSVVGGQRETQYF
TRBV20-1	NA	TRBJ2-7	CSAKLHRSYEQYF
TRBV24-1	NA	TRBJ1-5	CATRGDNHQPQHF
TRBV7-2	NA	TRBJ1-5	CASSPRTVLGQPQHF
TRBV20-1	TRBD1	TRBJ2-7	CSPSGQGLYEQYF